These 26 T cell receptor beta chains share one sample of origin, sequenced in a study of cytomegalovirus exposure and HLA in healthy donors. With 60 Vbeta and 13 Jbeta primers, the PCR was carried out. Generated by immunoSEQ multiplex PCR, the TCRdb table keeps only in-frame clones and is missing some. The sample lists 150,000 or so clones; less than 90% were seen once. Material: PBMCs. The receptors shown here come from a male donor in good health and CMV-seropositive.

V and J are TRBV6-1 and TRBJ1-2, with D unresolved. Trimming left V 6 bases short and J 4 bases short, with 12 bases between. The CDR3 has 13 amino acids. Germline-derived CDR1 and CDR2 are MNHNS and SASEGT. The CDR3: CASSVESSYGYTF. In DNA form, the CDR3 reads TGTGCCAGCAGCGTCGAATCTAGCTATGGCTACACCTTC.

J is TRBJ1-4 and V is TRBV10-3; D may be TRBD1 (5 bases). Germline-derived CDR1 and CDR2 are ENHRY and SYGVKD. V dropped 2 bases and J dropped 0 bases, with 13 bases sitting between them. This CDR3 region has 17 residues. For the CDR3, the DNA is TGTGCCATCAGTGAGGATTGGGGACTTGCAACTAATGAAAAACTGTTTTTT. Translation: CAISEDWGLATNEKLFF.

A word on this clone: Compared with germline, one end of the junction differs, possibly owing to a read error. V usage is TRBV2 and J usage is TRBJ2-1, with TRBD2 matching over 11 bases. Germline-derived CDR1 and CDR2 are SNHLY and FYNNEI. The CDR3 has 15 amino acids. The CDR3 loop reads CASSRLAGRYNEQLF. For the CDR3, the DNA is TGTGCCAGCAGCCGACTAGCGGGACGTTACAATGAGCAGCTCTTC.

The chain recombines TRBV28 with TRBJ2-7, with TRBD2 matching over 12 bases. J gave up 2 bases and V 5 bases, and 4 bases lay outside the gene matches. The CDR3 covers 15 residues. Germline V lookup: CDR1 MDHEN, CDR2 SYDVKM. DNA of the CDR3: TGTGCCAGCAGTCCACTAGCGGGAGGTGCCTACGAGCAGTACTTC. This translates into CASSPLAGGAYEQYF.

The CDR3 sequence: CASSHGTAYTGELFF. The CDR3 nucleotides are TGTGCCAGCAGCCACGGGACTGCATACACCGGGGAGCTGTTTTTT. The rearrangement links TRBV14 to TRBJ2-2; tentatively, D is TRBD2 (6 bases). Germline values: CDR1 SGHDN, CDR2 FVKESK. Trimming took off 3 bases at V and 3 bases at J, with 11 bases between the two ends. CDR3 length: 15 amino acids. Combining the CDR3 with reference TRBV14 and TRBJ2-2 gives the whole variable domain EAGVTQFPSHSVIEKGQTVTLRCDPISGHDNLYWYRRVMGKEIKFLLHFVKESKQDESGMPNNRFLAERTGGTYSTLKVQPAELEDSGVYFCASSHGTAYTGELFFGEGSRLTVL.

The V and J genes are TRBV28 and TRBJ2-7; a possible D gene is TRBD2 (5 bases). The length of the CDR3 is 14 residues. CDR1 is MDHEN and CDR2 is SYDVKM in the germline V gene. Trimming cost V 7 bases and J 2 bases, with 15 bases left between them. CDR3 coding DNA: TGTGCCAGCAAGCGGAGCTCACCTACCTACGAGCAGTACTTC. It encodes CASKRSSPTYEQYF.

The chain uses TRBV28 and TRBJ1-2; 7 nucleotides line up with TRBD1. This CDR3 region has 12 residues. Germline CDR1 MDHEN, CDR2 SYDVKM. Losses at the gene ends were 8 bases for V and 7 bases for J; bases not matched to a gene: 7. DNA for the CDR3: TGTGCCAGCGCCCAGGGGGTTGTTGGCTACACCTTC. This gives the protein CASAQGVVGYTF.

The rearrangement uses TRBV6-1 and TRBJ1-6; TRBD1 aligns across 10 bases. The CDR3 covers 15 residues. Germline lookup yields CDR1 MNHNS and CDR2 SASEGT. Trimming cost V 4 bases and J 10 bases; bases outside gene matches: 7. The CDR3 DNA sequence: TGTGCCAGCAGTGGAGCCGACAGGGGGCACTCACCCCTCCACTTT. Its protein is CASSGADRGHSPLHF.

J is TRBJ2-7 and V is TRBV11-3, with TRBD1 matching 7 bases. The length of the CDR3 is 14 residues. The V segment lost 4 bases and the J segment 7 bases; nucleotides outside the gene matches: 10. Germline assignment: CDR1 SGHNT and CDR2 YENEEA. CDR3 in amino acids: CASSSRDRAWEQYF. For the CDR3, the DNA is TGTGCCAGCAGCTCCAGGGACAGAGCCTGGGAGCAGTACTTC. Complete variable domain (other parts from reference TRBV11-3 and TRBJ2-7): EAGVVQSPRYKIIEKKQPVAFWCNPISGHNTLYWYLQNLGQGPELLIRYENEEAVDDSQLPKDRFSAERLKGVDSTLKIQPAELGDSAVYLCASSSRDRAWEQYFGPGTRLTVT.

V usage is TRBV28 and J usage is TRBJ2-7; D gene uncertain. Per the germline V gene, CDR1 is MDHEN and CDR2 is SYDVKM. The V end was cut by 7 bases, the J end by 2 bases, with 9 bases between. The CDR3 runs 12 residues. CDR3 residues: CASTGSTYEQYF. CDR3 in DNA: TGTGCCAGCACCGGTAGCACCTACGAGCAGTACTTC.

The rearrangement links TRBV11-2 to TRBJ2-3, with D possibly being TRBD1 (5 bases). This CDR3 spans 14 amino acids. The germline gives CDR1 SGHAT, CDR2 FQNNGV. V lost 6 bases and J 5 bases, leaving 15 bases between the germline ends. CDR3 in DNA: TGTGCCAGCAGTATTCTCAGGGTAGGAGATACGCAGTATTTT. Its protein is CASSILRVGDTQYF.

The gene calls are TRBV25-1 and TRBJ1-1, with TRBD1 matching 7 bases. The V segment lost 3 bases and the J segment 10 bases; nucleotides outside the gene matches: 8. This CDR3 is 13 amino acids long. The V gene's germline CDR1 is MGHDK and CDR2 SYGVNS. CDR3 sequence reads: CASSESTSGGAFF. The CDR3 DNA is TGTGCCAGCAGTGAGTCAACCTCAGGGGGAGCTTTCTTT.

This clone was found once. The J gene is TRBJ1-4, the V gene TRBV30, with D tentatively TRBD1 (6 bases). V was shortened by 5 bases and J by 5 bases, with 12 bases between the two germline ends. Looked up from germline, CDR1 is GTSNPN and CDR2 is SVGIG (reference sequence). The CDR3 consists of 13 residues. The CDR3 is CAWGQLLNEKLFF. The CDR3 DNA sequence: TGTGCCTGGGGACAGTTACTAAATGAAAAACTGTTTTTT.

This chain uses TRBV7-9 with TRBJ2-7; TRBD2 is a possible D gene (5 bases). The CDR3 totals 12 residues. The germline V and J ends were trimmed by 1 base and 12 bases, with 13 bases remaining between them. CDR1 is SEHNR and CDR2 is FQNEAQ in the germline V gene (reference sequence). CDR3 bases: TGTGCCAGCAGCTTAGAGAGGACTCCCCTGTACTTC. It yields the protein CASSLERTPLYF. The full variable domain, in which reference TRBV7-9 and TRBJ2-7 provide the parts outside the CDR3, is DTGVSQNPRHKITKRGQNVTFRCDPISEHNRLYWYRQTLGQGPEFLTYFQNEAQLEKSRLLSDRFSAERPKGSFSTLEIQRTEQGDSAMYLCASSLERTPLYFGPGTRLTVT.

The chain couples TRBV19 to TRBJ2-1; 8 bases fit TRBD2. CDR3 length: 12 residues. The germline CDR1 and CDR2 sequences are LNHDA and SQIVND (reference sequence). With 8 bases clipped from V and 10 bases from J, the junction kept 7 bases outside the gene matches. This chain's CDR3 is CASVSSGREQFF. The CDR3 DNA reads as TGTGCCAGTGTCTCTAGCGGGCGGGAGCAGTTCTTC.

This clone was detected only once. The chain is built from TRBV7-2 and TRBJ2-3, with 7 bases matching TRBD2. Germline V gene lookup returns CDR1 SGHTA and CDR2 FQGNSA. Germline trimming cut 8 bases from V and 2 bases from J; bases unmatched to any gene: 7. The CDR3 sequence is 14 residues long. CDR3 in amino acids: CASSLAADTDTQYF. The CDR3 nucleotides are TGTGCCAGCTCTCTAGCGGCCGACACAGATACGCAGTATTTT.

This chain connects TRBV9 to TRBJ1-1; D is ambiguous. Germline CDR1 SGDLS, CDR2 YYNGEE. V gave up 2 bases and J gave up 5 bases, with 16 bases separating them. This CDR3 has 15 amino acids. CDR3 region: CASSVGWASGTEAFF. CDR3 nucleotide sequence: TGTGCCAGCAGCGTGGGCTGGGCCTCGGGAACTGAAGCTTTCTTT. Based on the CDR3 plus reference TRBV9 and TRBJ1-1, the full variable domain is DSGVTQTPKHLITATGQRVTLRCSPRSGDLSVYWYQQSLDQGLQFLIQYYNGEERAKGNILERFSAQQFPDLHSELNLSSLELGDSALYFCASSVGWASGTEAFFGQGTRLTVV.

The chain carries TRBV11-3 and TRBJ1-1, with D possibly TRBD1 on 5 matching bases. This CDR3 region has 12 residues. Trimming cost V 5 bases and J 6 bases, with 10 bases left between them. Germline-derived CDR1 and CDR2 are SGHNT and YENEEA. CDR3 in amino acids: CASSRGHAEAFF. The CDR3 coding sequence is TGTGCCAGCAGCCGCGGACATGCTGAAGCTTTCTTT.

V and J are TRBV28 and TRBJ2-7; TRBD1 matches at 10 bases. V was pared by 6 bases and J by 5 bases, with 10 bases of the junction left unmatched. CDR1 and CDR2 from the germline V gene are MDHEN and SYDVKM. There are 15 residues in the CDR3. The CDR3, as DNA: TGTGCCAGCAGCCCAACGGACAGGGGGTTGGACGAGCAGTACTTC. Its translation: CASSPTDRGLDEQYF.

The V call is TRBV11-3, the J call TRBJ2-2, with 11 bases matching TRBD1. CDR3 length: 16 residues. Germline V gene data show CDR1 as SGHNT and CDR2 as YENEEA. The V segment lost 4 bases and the J segment 4 bases; nucleotides outside the gene matches: 5. For the CDR3, the DNA is TGTGCCAGCAGCTCGGACAGGGGGCGCGCCACCGGGGAGCTGTTTTTT. It is translated as CASSSDRGRATGELFF.

The chain carries TRBV29-1 and TRBJ1-2; D uncertain. The CDR3 is 12 residues long. CDR1 SQVTM and CDR2 ANQGSEA come from the germline V gene. V was shortened by 3 bases and J by 4 bases, with 9 bases between the two germline ends. The CDR3 reads CSVEIGIYGYTF. CDR3 nucleotide sequence: TGCAGCGTTGAGATCGGTATCTATGGCTACACCTTC.

The sample holds a few counts of this clone. The rearrangement joins TRBV28 to TRBJ1-2; TRBD1 matches 8 bases. Per germline, CDR1 MDHEN and CDR2 SYDVKM. This CDR3 is built from 15 residues. V was clipped by 5 bases and J by 3 bases; unmatched bases: 8. Here the CDR3 reads CASSPPRGRDYGYTF. In DNA, the CDR3 is TGTGCCAGCAGTCCCCCCAGGGGGCGCGACTATGGCTACACCTTC.

This chain uses TRBV9 with TRBJ2-3, with D possibly matching TRBD1 (6 bases). With 7 bases removed from V and 7 bases from J, the gap between germline ends came to 13 bases. Germline loops: CDR1 SGDLS, CDR2 YYNGEE. The CDR3 length is 12 residues. In DNA form, the CDR3 reads TGTGCCAGCGGGGACATCAAGCATACGCAGTATTTT. It translates to CASGDIKHTQYF.

The V call is TRBV4-2, the J call TRBJ2-7, with D hard to call. The ends were cut back, 1 base at V and 0 bases at J, with 10 bases in the middle. The germline CDR1 and CDR2 sequences are LGHNA and YNFKEQ. The CDR3 has 15 amino acids. The chain's CDR3 is CASSQVRLTSYEQYF. The CDR3 nucleotides are TGTGCCAGCAGCCAAGTTCGGTTAACCTCCTACGAGCAGTACTTC.

The chain joins TRBV10-2 to TRBJ2-5; possible D gene TRBD2, 6 bases. The CDR3 is 13 residues long. Per germline, CDR1 WSHSY and CDR2 SAAADI. With 9 bases removed from V and 5 bases from J, the gap between germline ends came to 16 bases. CDR3 sequence (DNA): TGCGCCAGTCTAGCGCGGAAAGGGGAGACCCAGTACTTC. Translating gives CASLARKGETQYF.

The CDR3 DNA sequence: TGTGCCGTTAGGGGAAGGGGGCTCACCGGGGAGCTGTTTTTT. Encoded protein: CAVRGRGLTGELFF. The chain recombines TRBV19 with TRBJ2-2; TRBD1 matches 7 bases. V gave up 11 bases and J gave up 4 bases; unmatched junction bases: 10. Looked up from germline, CDR1 is LNHDA and CDR2 is SQIVND (reference sequence). CDR3 length: 14 residues.